In its sample, the clone carrying this TCR beta chain was seen a few times. Its antigen is unidentified. CDR1 is DFQATT, CDR2 SNEGSKA, per germline (reference sequence). Trimming pared 2 bases from V and 8 bases from J, leaving 9 bases between. The CDR3 covers 11 residues. Making use of molecular barcodes, quantitative 5'-RACE generated TCR beta libraries. TCRdb reprocessed the 5' RACE reads with MiXCR, giving one entry per CDR3 protein. This sample has over 700,000 distinct CDR3 sequences; under 20% occur once, and the top ten carry around a fifth. The sample comes from a study of CD8 T cells in ankylosing spondylitis. Study conclusions and caveats: One TCR beta motif, made up of several highly homologous variants, appeared characteristic of ankylosing spondylitis blood. Clones linked to disease were reported to show significant enrichment in matched ankylosing spondylitis synovial fluid. Disease-linked clones, CD8+, were relatively rare in peripheral blood. Earlier literature documents some of the motif variants in reactive arthritis synovial fluid and blood.

The sample comprised blood, either unsorted or a sorted T cell fraction (not recorded which). The rearrangement links TRBV20-1 to TRBJ1-2; D gene unclear. The sequence derives from a male donor with ankylosing spondylitis. CDR3 sequence (DNA): TGCAGTGCTAGATCGAAGAAAGGCTACACCTTC. It codes for CSARSKKGYTF.